These 10 T cell receptor beta chains were all obtained from the same sample, sequenced in a study of lymphopenia after photon versus proton radiotherapy. The table came from immunoSEQ multiplex PCR; TCRdb's copy has only in-frame clones and leaves some out. The sample carries tens of thousands of clones, roughly 84% recorded once. Sequencing used peripheral blood, obtained from a patient treated with proton-based radiotherapy. These receptors were taken from a man in his 60s with pancreatic cancer.

The CDR3 nucleotides are TGTGCCAGCAGTTTTCAGGGTGCCTACGAGCAGTACTTC. Translated: CASSFQGAYEQYF. The V gene is TRBV6-5, the J gene TRBJ2-7; D is possibly TRBD1 (5 bases). CDR3 length: 13 amino acids. CDR1 is MNHEY and CDR2 is SVGAGI in the germline V gene. The V end was cut by 4 bases, the J end by 2 bases, with 9 bases between.

The rearrangement uses TRBV5-4 and TRBJ1-3, with no clear D. The CDR3 has 15 residues. V lost 5 bases to trimming and J lost 0 bases, with 12 bases between them. Looked up from germline, CDR1 is SGHNT and CDR2 is YYREEE (reference sequence). CDR3 coding DNA: TGTGCCAGCAGTGAGGACTCAGTCTCTGGAAACACCATATATTTT. Translation: CASSEDSVSGNTIYF. Combining the CDR3 with reference TRBV5-4 and TRBJ1-3 gives the whole variable domain ETGVTQSPTHLIKTRGQQVTLRCSSQSGHNTVSWYQQALGQGPQFIFQYYREEENGRGNFPPRFSGLQFPNYSSELNVNALELDDSALYLCASSEDSVSGNTIYFGEGSWLTVV.

This clone was observed a single time. V is TRBV27 and J is TRBJ2-1; D is uncertain. The CDR3 has 14 residues. Germline loops: CDR1 MNHEY, CDR2 SMNVEV (reference sequence). The ends were cut back, 4 bases at V and 4 bases at J, with 11 bases in the middle. The CDR3 nucleotides are TGTGCCAGCAGTTCCCCTTATGGATACAATGAGCAGTTCTTC. It codes for CASSSPYGYNEQFF.

V gene TRBV30 combines with J gene TRBJ2-3; D may be TRBD2 (5 bases). V was cut by 0 bases and J by 8 bases, with 15 bases left in between. From germline, CDR1 is GTSNPN and CDR2 SVGIG (reference sequence). The CDR3 has 14 residues. The CDR3 protein is CAWSVLATRGTQYF. The CDR3 DNA sequence: TGTGCCTGGAGTGTACTGGCTACTCGGGGTACGCAGTATTTT.

This clone was detected once. The chain joins TRBV4-1 to TRBJ1-3; the D is unclear. Germline CDR1 reads MGHRA; CDR2 reads YSYEKL. The CDR3 sequence is 15 residues long. The germline V and J ends were trimmed by 0 bases and 2 bases, with 8 bases remaining between them. This chain's CDR3 is CASSQDALTGNTIYF. CDR3 bases: TGCGCCAGCAGCCAAGATGCCCTTACTGGAAACACCATATATTTT.

The chain combines TRBV7-2 with TRBJ1-3, with 9 bases fitting TRBD1. Germline values: CDR1 SGHTA, CDR2 FQGNSA. The junction had 6 bases not matched to a gene; V was cut back by 5 bases and J by 4 bases. This CDR3 region has 15 residues. CDR3 in amino acids: CASSIDRGVGNTIYF. CDR3 in DNA: TGTGCCAGCAGCATAGACAGGGGGGTAGGAAACACCATATATTTT.

The chain links TRBV7-9 to TRBJ2-7, with no clear D. Per germline, CDR1 SEHNR and CDR2 FQNEAQ (reference sequence). Trimming took off 8 bases at V and 0 bases at J, with 8 bases between the two ends. CDR3 size: 12 residues. CDR3 sequence: CASQGTSYEQYF. CDR3 nucleotide sequence: TGTGCCAGCCAAGGCACCTCCTACGAGCAGTACTTC. Using reference TRBV7-9 and TRBJ2-7 for the parts outside the CDR3, the full variable domain is DTGVSQNPRHKITKRGQNVTFRCDPISEHNRLYWYRQTLGQGPEFLTYFQNEAQLEKSRLLSDRFSAERPKGSFSTLEIQRTEQGDSAMYLCASQGTSYEQYFGPGTRLTVT.

The J gene is TRBJ2-7, the V gene TRBV5-1, with D possibly matching TRBD1 (6 bases). CDR1 is SGHRS and CDR2 is YFSETQ in the germline V gene. This CDR3 region has 14 residues. Trimming pared 0 bases from V and 3 bases from J, leaving 10 bases between. In DNA form, the CDR3 reads TGCGCCAGCAGCTTGGTCGCAGGGGACTACGAGCAGTACTTC. This codes for CASSLVAGDYEQYF. Full variable domain (missing parts from reference TRBV5-1 and TRBJ2-7): KAGVTQTPRYLIKTRGQQVTLSCSPISGHRSVSWYQQTPGQGLQFLFEYFSETQRNKGNFPGRFSGRQFSNSRSEMNVSTLELGDSALYLCASSLVAGDYEQYFGPGTRLTVT.

The chain recombines TRBV28 with TRBJ1-3; a possible D gene is TRBD1 (5 bases). This CDR3 is built from 15 residues. V was clipped by 3 bases and J by 8 bases, with 17 bases between them. The germline V gene has CDR1 MDHEN and CDR2 SYDVKM. The CDR3 here is CASSLGQGWPYTIYF. CDR3 nucleotide sequence: TGTGCCAGCAGTTTGGGTCAGGGATGGCCTTACACCATATATTTT.

J is TRBJ1-2 and V is TRBV30; no clear D gene. Germline V lookup: CDR1 GTSNPN, CDR2 SVGIG (reference sequence). Trimming stripped 0 bases from V and 6 bases from J, with 14 bases between. The CDR3 spans 14 residues. CDR3 bases: TGTGCCTGGAGTGTACCCAAGGTCGTCGATGGCTACACCTTC. It specifies CAWSVPKVVDGYTF.